This is a list of T cell receptor beta chains from one sample in a study of cytomegalovirus exposure and HLA in healthy donors. The data were produced by immunoSEQ multiplex PCR, yet TCRdb's version contains in-frame clones alone and is incomplete. The table shows some 110,000 clones, with just over 70% occurring only once. The sample consisted of PBMCs. The receptors shown here come from a boy aged 5-17 years in good health and CMV-seronegative. The CDR3 runs from the conserved cysteine through the conserved F or W. The D gene is left open where the match is weak. Clone size, where shown, is once, few, many, or a class for clones that have expanded.

CDR3 protein: CASSQGEAGEGNEQFF
CDR3 DNA: TGCGCCAGCAGCCAAGGTGAGGCGGGGGAGGGCAATGAGCAGTTCTTC
J gene: TRBJ2-1
D gene: TRBD2
V gene: TRBV4-3
clone size: .

CDR3 protein: CASSPQGWETQYF
CDR3 DNA: TGTGCCAGCAGCCCACAGGGGTGGGAGACCCAGTACTTC
J gene: TRBJ2-5
D gene: TRBD1
V gene: TRBV5-6
clone size: .

CDR3 protein: CASSLIFGRFNYGYTF
CDR3 DNA: TGTGCCAGCAGCTTAATTTTTGGCCGCTTCAACTATGGCTACACCTTC
J gene: TRBJ1-2
D gene: .
V gene: TRBV7-2
clone size: once

CDR3 protein: CATSMTTGVGNTIYF
CDR3 DNA: TGTGCCACCAGCATGACTACAGGGGTAGGAAACACCATATATTTT
J gene: TRBJ1-3
D gene: TRBD1
V gene: TRBV15
clone size: few

CDR3 protein: CASTLGERLREGYTF
CDR3 DNA: TGTGCCAGCACCCTAGGTGAAAGGCTAAGAGAAGGCTACACCTTC
J gene: TRBJ1-2
D gene: .
V gene: TRBV2
clone size: .

CDR3 protein: CASSLDQVVNTEAFF
CDR3 DNA: TGCGCCAGCAGCTTGGACCAGGTCGTGAACACTGAAGCTTTCTTT
J gene: TRBJ1-1
D gene: .
V gene: TRBV5-1
clone size: .

CDR3 protein: CASSRGLAGGPVTFSSYEQYF
CDR3 DNA: TGTGCCAGCAGCCGCGGACTAGCGGGAGGGCCGGTTACCTTTAGCTCCTACGAGCAGTACTTC
J gene: TRBJ2-7
D gene: TRBD2
V gene: TRBV7-8
clone size: .

CDR3 protein: CASTAGGDPYNSPLHF
CDR3 DNA: TGTGCCAGCACCGCAGGGGGAGATCCCTATAATTCACCCCTCCACTTT
J gene: TRBJ1-6
D gene: .
V gene: TRBV21-1
clone size: .

CDR3 protein: CASSIFGQGHIHF
CDR3 DNA: TGTGCCAGCAGCATATTCGGACAGGGCCATATCCACTTT
J gene: TRBJ1-6
D gene: TRBD1
V gene: TRBV7-9
clone size: .

CDR3 protein: CASSLGLADEQFF
CDR3 DNA: TGTGCCAGCAGCTTGGGGCTAGCGGATGAGCAGTTCTTC
J gene: TRBJ2-1
D gene: TRBD2
V gene: TRBV5-6
clone size: .

CDR3 protein: CASSLEYGGEGYTF
CDR3 DNA: TGCGCCAGCAGCTTGGAATACGGAGGCGAGGGCTACACCTTC
J gene: TRBJ1-2
D gene: .
V gene: TRBV5-1
clone size: .

CDR3 protein: CATKGDYYSGNTIYF
CDR3 DNA: TGTGCCACCAAGGGGGACTACTACTCTGGAAACACCATATATTTT
J gene: TRBJ1-3
D gene: .
V gene: TRBV10-3
clone size: .

CDR3 protein: CASSQTRLAGGLEQYF
CDR3 DNA: TGTGCCAGCAGCCAGACCCGACTAGCGGGAGGGTTGGAGCAGTACTTC
J gene: TRBJ2-7
D gene: TRBD2
V gene: TRBV14
clone size: .

CDR3 protein: CASSPLSQGFLEPQHF
CDR3 DNA: TGCGCCAGCAGCCCGTTAAGCCAGGGCTTTCTGGAGCCCCAGCATTTT
J gene: TRBJ1-5
D gene: .
V gene: TRBV4-1
clone size: .

CDR3 protein: CASSFIQSSYEQYF
CDR3 DNA: TGTGCCAGCAGTTTTATACAGAGCTCCTACGAGCAGTACTTC
J gene: TRBJ2-7
D gene: .
V gene: TRBV27
clone size: .

CDR3 protein: CASTPTLASTDTQYF
CDR3 DNA: TGTGCCAGCACCCCCACCCTAGCGAGCACAGATACGCAGTATTTT
J gene: TRBJ2-3
D gene: .
V gene: TRBV25-1
clone size: .

CDR3 protein: CASSSGQLNTEAFF
CDR3 DNA: TGTGCCAGCAGCTCCGGACAGCTGAACACTGAAGCTTTCTTT
J gene: TRBJ1-1
D gene: .
V gene: TRBV5-4
clone size: .

CDR3 protein: CASSDSTSGSTDTQYF
CDR3 DNA: TGTGCCAGCAGTGACTCGACTAGCGGGAGCACAGATACGCAGTATTTT
J gene: TRBJ2-3
D gene: TRBD2
V gene: TRBV6-4
clone size: .

CDR3 protein: CASRAYRVDNSPLHF
CDR3 DNA: TGTGCCAGCAGGGCTTACAGGGTGGATAATTCACCCCTCCACTTT
J gene: TRBJ1-6
D gene: .
V gene: TRBV2
clone size: .

CDR3 protein: CASNWAGQGGSEQYF
CDR3 DNA: TGTGCCAGCAATTGGGCCGGACAGGGAGGGAGCGAGCAGTACTTC
J gene: TRBJ2-7
D gene: .
V gene: TRBV6-6
clone size: .

CDR3 protein: CAWRNLSGDTIYF
CDR3 DNA: TGTGCCTGGAGAAATCTCTCTGGAGACACCATATATTTT
J gene: TRBJ1-3
D gene: .
V gene: TRBV30
clone size: .

CDR3 protein: CASSSRYSGSEDTQYF
CDR3 DNA: TGTGCCAGCAGCTCACGGTATAGCGGGAGTGAGGATACGCAGTATTTT
J gene: TRBJ2-3
D gene: TRBD2
V gene: TRBV11-2
clone size: few

CDR3 protein: CASSKGLAVSYEQYF
CDR3 DNA: TGTGCCAGCAGCAAGGGACTAGCGGTCTCCTACGAGCAGTACTTC
J gene: TRBJ2-7
D gene: TRBD2
V gene: TRBV5-4
clone size: .

CDR3 protein: CAWSSGGGGNTIYF
CDR3 DNA: TGTGCCTGGAGCTCCGGCGGGGGGGGAAACACCATATATTTT
J gene: TRBJ1-3
D gene: .
V gene: TRBV30
clone size: .

CDR3 protein: CAWRWTSGGNEQFF
CDR3 DNA: TGTGCCTGGAGGTGGACTAGCGGGGGAAATGAGCAGTTCTTC
J gene: TRBJ2-1
D gene: TRBD2
V gene: TRBV30
clone size: .

CDR3 protein: CASSYRREVEKLFF
CDR3 DNA: TGTGCCAGCAGTTACCGCAGGGAGGTTGAAAAACTGTTTTTT
J gene: TRBJ1-4
D gene: .
V gene: TRBV6-5
clone size: .

CDR3 protein: CASSKTGRHTEAFF
CDR3 DNA: TGTGCCAGCAGCAAGACAGGGCGGCACACTGAAGCTTTCTTT
J gene: TRBJ1-1
D gene: TRBD1
V gene: TRBV9
clone size: .

CDR3 protein: CASSEALFRYEQYF
CDR3 DNA: TGTGCCAGCAGTGAGGCCCTTTTCAGATACGAGCAGTACTTC
J gene: TRBJ2-7
D gene: .
V gene: TRBV6-4
clone size: .

CDR3 protein: CAITVTGSYEQYF
CDR3 DNA: TGTGCCATCACCGTAACAGGGTCCTACGAGCAGTACTTC
J gene: TRBJ2-7
D gene: .
V gene: TRBV10-3
clone size: few

CDR3 protein: CATQREGHLNEQFF
CDR3 DNA: TGTGCCACCCAGCGGGAGGGCCACTTGAATGAGCAGTTCTTC
J gene: TRBJ2-1
D gene: TRBD2
V gene: TRBV6-5
clone size: .

CDR3 protein: CSVGLVGEQYF
CDR3 DNA: TGCAGTGTCGGACTAGTTGGCGAGCAGTACTTC
J gene: TRBJ2-7
D gene: TRBD2
V gene: TRBV20-1
clone size: .

CDR3 protein: CAISAIGQGAYNEQFF
CDR3 DNA: TGTGCCATCAGTGCGATAGGACAGGGGGCATACAATGAGCAGTTCTTC
J gene: TRBJ2-1
D gene: TRBD1
V gene: TRBV10-3
clone size: once

CDR3 protein: CASSRAGGSGNTIYF
CDR3 DNA: TGCGCCAGCAGCCGCGCGGGGGGCTCTGGAAACACCATATATTTT
J gene: TRBJ1-3
D gene: .
V gene: TRBV4-3
clone size: .

CDR3 protein: CASSADRGYEKLFF
CDR3 DNA: TGCGCCAGCAGCGCGGACAGGGGCTATGAAAAACTGTTTTTT
J gene: TRBJ1-4
D gene: TRBD1
V gene: TRBV5-1
clone size: .

CDR3 protein: CASTPDERVSGYTF
CDR3 DNA: TGTGCCAGCACGCCCGATGAGAGGGTGTCGGGCTACACCTTC
J gene: TRBJ1-2
D gene: .
V gene: TRBV28
clone size: .

CDR3 protein: CASSLWEGDEQYF
CDR3 DNA: TGTGCCAGCAGTTTATGGGAGGGAGACGAGCAGTACTTC
J gene: TRBJ2-7
D gene: TRBD2
V gene: TRBV27
clone size: .

CDR3 protein: CASSQESGSYGYTF
CDR3 DNA: TGCGCCAGCAGCCAAGAGAGCGGCTCCTATGGCTACACCTTC
J gene: TRBJ1-2
D gene: .
V gene: TRBV4-3
clone size: .

CDR3 protein: CASSREGLAVSYEQYF
CDR3 DNA: TGTGCCAGCTCACGGGAGGGGTTAGCGGTCTCCTACGAGCAGTACTTC
J gene: TRBJ2-7
D gene: TRBD2
V gene: TRBV18
clone size: .

CDR3 protein: CASFPPRGAGSGELFF
CDR3 DNA: TGTGCCAGCTTCCCCCCCAGGGGAGCTGGTAGCGGGGAGCTGTTTTTT
J gene: TRBJ2-2
D gene: .
V gene: TRBV28
clone size: .